The 25 T cell receptor beta chains reported below all come from one sample, sequenced in a study of identical twins. TCRdb re-derived calls from the 5' RACE reads in MiXCR, one entry per CDR3 protein. The table lists roughly 1,500,000 distinct CDR3 sequences, around 33% of them singletons, with over 0.25% in the top ten. Sequencing was carried out using cord blood. These receptors all stem from a newborn girl in good health.

This clonotype was observed a handful of times. This chain links TRBV7-9 with TRBJ2-1; TRBD2 agrees at 9 bases. Per the germline V gene, CDR1 is SEHNR and CDR2 is FQNEAQ (reference sequence). The V and J ends lost 5 bases and 2 bases, in that order; junction bases with no gene match: 7. This CDR3 has 16 residues. The CDR3 nucleotides are TGTGCCAGCAGCCTTAGCGGGAGTTACACCTACAATGAGCAGTTCTTC. The encoded protein is CASSLSGSYTYNEQFF.

The rearrangement links TRBV20-1 to TRBJ1-2; possible D gene TRBD1, 5 bases. The length of the CDR3 is 13 residues. Germline loops: CDR1 DFQATT, CDR2 SNEGSKA (reference sequence). The V gene lost 6 bases and the J gene lost 1 base, with 12 bases spanning the gap. The CDR3 sequence is CSARDSINYGYTF. The CDR3 bases are TGCAGTGCGCGGGACTCCATTAACTATGGCTACACCTTC.

The V call is TRBV4-1, the J call TRBJ2-1; D might be TRBD2 (6 bases). The CDR3 is 14 residues long. Germline CDR1 is MGHRA and CDR2 is YSYEKL. V lost 0 bases and J 8 bases, leaving 11 bases between the germline ends. CDR3 protein: CASSQDREMDEQFF. In DNA, the CDR3 is TGCGCCAGCAGCCAAGATCGGGAGATGGATGAGCAGTTCTTC.

Regarding this clonotype: A junction boundary mismatches the germline segment, possibly from a read error. This chain connects TRBV20-1 to TRBJ1-1; 7 bases match TRBD1. Germline loops: CDR1 DFQATT, CDR2 SNEGSKA (reference sequence). The CDR3 runs 14 residues. The CDR3 spells CSASGDREWFEVFF. In DNA form, the CDR3 reads TGCAGTGCTAGCGGCGACAGGGAATGGTTTGAAGTTTTCTTT.

This clonotype occurred a few times. The V gene is TRBV12-3 or TRBV12-4, the J gene TRBJ1-2; D is unclear. Trimming cost V 4 bases and J 4 bases, with 13 bases left between them. The CDR3 covers 14 residues. The CDR3 region is CASSYGPPTYGYTF. CDR3 bases: TGTGCCAGCAGTTACGGCCCCCCCACCTATGGCTACACCTTC.

The chain uses TRBV20-1 and TRBJ2-5, with TRBD2 as a possible D gene (5 bases). Germline CDR1 is DFQATT and CDR2 is SNEGSKA (reference sequence). This CDR3 is 13 amino acids long. The germline V and J ends were trimmed by 0 bases and 1 base, with 6 bases remaining between them. The chain's CDR3 is CSARDGLQETQYF. As DNA, the CDR3 is TGCAGTGCTAGAGACGGACTCCAAGAGACCCAGTACTTC.

The V call is TRBV29-1, the J call TRBJ1-3; a weak D match, TRBD1 (6 bases). Between the trimmed V and J ends, which lost 8 bases and 0 bases, there was a span of 14 bases. The CDR3 is 14 residues long. The germline V gene encodes CDR1 SQVTM and CDR2 ANQGSEA. The CDR3 coding sequence is TGCAGCTGTACAGGGAGCCCCTCTGGAAACACCATATATTTT. Translation gives CSCTGSPSGNTIYF.

Written as DNA, the CDR3 is TGTGCCAGCAGCCTACCCGCTGAGGCGGTGAGAGATACGCAGTATTTT. Its protein product is CASSLPAEAVRDTQYF. The chain joins TRBV7-2 to TRBJ2-3; D unresolved. Per the germline V gene, CDR1 is SGHTA and CDR2 is FQGNSA. Between the trimmed V and J ends, which lost 5 bases and 5 bases, there was a span of 20 bases. The CDR3 loop spans 16 amino acids.

This chain's CDR3 is CASSVGGVSSTDTQYF. Written as DNA, the CDR3 is TGCGCCAGCAGTGTGGGGGGGGTCTCTAGCACAGATACGCAGTATTTT. The chain is built from TRBV10-2 and TRBJ2-3, with 7 bases identical to TRBD2. CDR3 size: 16 residues. Germline trimming cut 4 bases from V and 0 bases from J; bases unmatched to any gene: 7. Germline-derived CDR1 and CDR2 are WSHSY and SAAADI.

The chain carries TRBV7-9 and TRBJ1-2; D is ambiguous. The CDR3 is 8 amino acids. Per germline, CDR1 SEHNR and CDR2 FQNEAQ (reference sequence). The ends were cut back, 10 bases at V and 8 bases at J, with 5 bases in the middle. In DNA form, the CDR3 reads TGTGCCACTTCAGGCTACACCTTC. Translated, it gives CATSGYTF.

This clonotype was counted only a few times. The chain uses TRBV3-1 and TRBJ2-1, with 7 bases identical to TRBD2. The length of the CDR3 is 16 residues. Germline CDR1 LGHDT, CDR2 YNNKEL (reference sequence). Unmatched junction bases numbered 9, after V lost 4 bases and J lost 3 bases. Here the CDR3 reads CASSPGLVRGYNEQFF. The CDR3, as DNA: TGTGCCAGCAGCCCCGGACTAGTTCGGGGCTACAATGAGCAGTTCTTC.

This sequence joins TRBV7-2 and TRBJ2-1, with 7 positions matching TRBD1. TRBJ2-7 explains the end of the DNA better; the J call may be wrong. Germline assignment: CDR1 SGHTA and CDR2 FQGNSA. This CDR3 spans 16 amino acids. The CDR3 is CASSSEAGTAYNEQYF. The CDR3 coding sequence is TGTGCCAGCAGCTCCGAGGCCGGGACAGCTTACAATGAGCAGTACTTC.

This clonotype showed up many times. The chain recombines TRBV15 with TRBJ2-1; D is unresolved. V lost 6 bases to trimming and J lost 3 bases, with 15 bases between them. Germline V gene lookup returns CDR1 LNHNV and CDR2 YYDKDF (reference sequence). This CDR3 is built from 15 residues. CDR3 in DNA: TGTGCCACCAGAGGGTCTCAGGAATACTACAATGAGCAGTTCTTC. Its protein product is CATRGSQEYYNEQFF.

The V and J genes are TRBV12-3 or TRBV12-4 and TRBJ2-7, with D unresolved. The DNA matches TRBJ2-5 better at its end, which makes the J call doubtful. The CDR3 has 12 amino acids. The CDR3 reads CASSLSMSTQYF. The CDR3 DNA follows: TGTGCCAGCAGTTTAAGTATGTCGACCCAGTACTTC.

For the CDR3, the DNA is TGTGCCAGCAGCGTTTCTGCTAGCGGGCCATCCTACAATGAGCAGTTCTTC. The encoded protein is CASSVSASGPSYNEQFF. The chain employs TRBV9 and TRBJ2-1; 8 nucleotides agree with TRBD2. Trimming took 2 bases from V and 1 from J; bases not matched to a gene: 8. Germline V gene lookup returns CDR1 SGDLS and CDR2 YYNGEE. The CDR3 has 17 residues. Filled out from reference TRBV9 and TRBJ2-1, the complete variable domain reads DSGVTQTPKHLITATGQRVTLRCSPRSGDLSVYWYQQSLDQGLQFLIQYYNGEERAKGNILERFSAQQFPDLHSELNLSSLELGDSALYFCASSVSASGPSYNEQFFGPGTRLTVL.

The V gene is TRBV20-1, the J gene TRBJ2-3; 10 bases match TRBD1. V shed 5 bases, J shed 0 bases, and the junction held 5 bases outside the gene matches. CDR1 and CDR2 from the germline V gene are DFQATT and SNEGSKA (reference sequence). CDR3 length: 15 amino acids. CDR3 DNA sequence: TGCAGTGCTGGGCGGACAGGGGGAAGCACAGATACGCAGTATTTT. This gives the protein CSAGRTGGSTDTQYF.

The chain recombines TRBV12-3 or TRBV12-4 with TRBJ1-1, with TRBD1 as a possible D gene (5 bases). V was pared by 4 bases and J by 5 bases, with 23 bases between. This CDR3 contains 17 residues. CDR3 sequence reads: CASSSRGAGAKKTEAFF. The CDR3 DNA is TGTGCCAGCAGTTCTAGAGGGGCGGGTGCAAAGAAGACTGAAGCTTTCTTT.

J is TRBJ1-2 and V is TRBV4-2; D is possibly TRBD1 (6 bases). CDR3 length equals 15 residues. CDR1 and CDR2 (germline): LGHNA, YNFKEQ. Trimming removed 4 bases from V and 1 base from J, with 13 bases in between. The CDR3 loop reads CASSPPGHVNYGYTF. In DNA form, the CDR3 reads TGTGCCAGCAGCCCTCCGGGACACGTTAACTATGGCTACACCTTC.

The rearrangement uses TRBV14 and TRBJ2-3; perhaps TRBD2 as D (7 bases). V shed 4 bases and J shed 3 bases, with 14 bases lying between them. This CDR3 is built from 15 residues. CDR1 and CDR2 from the germline V gene are SGHDN and FVKESK. For the CDR3, the DNA is TGTGCCAGCAGCCTACTAGCGAGGGGGACAGATACGCAGTATTTT. Translating gives CASSLLARGTDTQYF.

V usage is TRBV5-1 and J usage is TRBJ2-7; 11 bases map to TRBD2. The germline V gene encodes CDR1 SGHRS and CDR2 YFSETQ. Losses at the gene ends were 0 bases for V and 7 bases for J; bases not matched to a gene: 6. The CDR3 runs 15 residues. CDR3 coding DNA: TGCGCCAGCAGCTTGGGACTAGCGGGGAGAAATGAGCAGTACTTC. As protein: CASSLGLAGRNEQYF.

The gene calls are TRBV29-1 and TRBJ1-2, with TRBD1 matching over 7 bases. Germline V CDR1 and CDR2: SQVTM, ANQGSEA. The CDR3 consists of 14 residues. V dropped 6 bases and J dropped 1; count of bases not matched to a gene: 8. The CDR3 reads CSVKGDRINYGYTF. DNA of the CDR3: TGCAGCGTCAAAGGGGACAGAATTAACTATGGCTACACCTTC.

Only a few counts were recorded for this clonotype. The chain combines TRBV6-2 or TRBV6-3 with TRBJ2-4, with D maybe TRBD2 (5 bases). The better agreement between TRBJ2-7 and the DNA end casts doubt on the J call. The CDR3 is 13 residues long. Germline V CDR1 and CDR2: MNHEY, SVGEGT. For the CDR3, the DNA is TGTGCCAGCAGTTACGCCCTAGCTTACGAGCAGTACTTC. Translated: CASSYALAYEQYF.

The chain joins TRBV5-1 to TRBJ2-1, with D unresolved. The better agreement between TRBJ2-7 and the DNA end casts doubt on the J call. The CDR3 has 15 amino acids. Germline V lookup: CDR1 SGHRS, CDR2 YFSETQ. CDR3 coding DNA: TGCGCCAGCAGCCTCCCTGTTGGATCCTACAATGAGCAGTACTTC. It codes for CASSLPVGSYNEQYF.

This clonotype was detected only a few times. The chain has TRBV4-2 and TRBJ1-2, with 7 positions matching TRBD1. The CDR3 runs 15 residues. Germline V gene lookup returns CDR1 LGHNA and CDR2 YNFKEQ. V lost 1 base, J lost 7 bases, and 9 bases stayed unmatched. The CDR3 loop reads CASSQVVTGSGGYTF. CDR3 nucleotide sequence: TGTGCCAGCAGCCAAGTCGTGACAGGGAGTGGTGGCTACACCTTC.

The rearrangement links TRBV7-2 to TRBJ2-1; TRBD2 agrees at 9 bases. The CDR3 is 15 amino acids. Trimming at V came to 1 base and at J to 8 bases, leaving 6 bases not matched to a gene. Germline V gives CDR1 SGHTA, CDR2 FQGNSA. The CDR3: CASSLVPSGTHEQFF. The CDR3, as DNA: TGTGCCAGCAGCTTAGTCCCTAGCGGGACCCATGAGCAGTTCTTC. The full variable domain, completed using reference TRBV7-2 and TRBJ2-1, is GAGVSQSPSNKVTEKGKDVELRCDPISGHTALYWYRQSLGQGLEFLIYFQGNSAPDKSGLPSDRFSAERTGGSVSTLTIQRTQQEDSAVYLCASSLVPSGTHEQFFGPGTRLTVL.